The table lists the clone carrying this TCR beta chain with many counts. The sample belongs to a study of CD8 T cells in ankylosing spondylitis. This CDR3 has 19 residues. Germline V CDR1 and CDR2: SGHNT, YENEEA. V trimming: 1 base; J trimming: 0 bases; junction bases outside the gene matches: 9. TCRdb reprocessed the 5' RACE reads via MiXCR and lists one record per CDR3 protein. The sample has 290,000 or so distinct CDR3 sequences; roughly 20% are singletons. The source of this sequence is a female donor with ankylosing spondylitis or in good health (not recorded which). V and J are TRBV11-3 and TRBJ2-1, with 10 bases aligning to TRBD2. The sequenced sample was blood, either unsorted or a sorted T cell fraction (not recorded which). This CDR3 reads CASSLGRKLAGSSYNEQFF. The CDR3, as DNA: TGTGCCAGCAGCTTAGGACGGAAACTAGCGGGAAGCTCCTACAATGAGCAGTTCTTC. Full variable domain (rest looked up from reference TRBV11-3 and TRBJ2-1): EAGVVQSPRYKIIEKKQPVAFWCNPISGHNTLYWYLQNLGQGPELLIRYENEEAVDDSQLPKDRFSAERLKGVDSTLKIQPAELGDSAVYLCASSLGRKLAGSSYNEQFFGPGTRLTVL.